These 17 T cell receptor beta chains originate from one sample sequenced in a study of post-analysis software for immune sequencing data. These receptors' targets are unknown. cDNA libraries for TCR beta contained unique molecular identifiers. A single record per CDR3 protein comes from TCRdb applying MiXCR to the PCR reads. Of roughly 600,000 distinct CDR3 sequences listed, about 44% are singletons. Whole-study results and caveats: Patients had higher frequencies than controls of about five TRBV segments, including TRBV5-6, TRBV5-1 and TRBV20-1.

The sequencing input was blood. The origin of the receptors is a girl aged 5 to 17 with multiple sclerosis.

There are a few counts of this clonotype. The chain links TRBV6-5 to TRBJ2-7; no firm D call. CDR3 length: 11 amino acids. Trimming removed 11 bases from V and 2 bases from J, with 10 bases in between. Germline V gene data show CDR1 as MNHEY and CDR2 as SVGAGI. The CDR3 reads CAAGTAYEQYF. DNA of the CDR3: TGTGCCGCCGGAACAGCCTACGAGCAGTACTTC.

The chain has TRBV27 and TRBJ2-7; D call uncertain. The CDR3 loop spans 14 amino acids. V dropped 4 bases and J dropped 2 bases, with 12 bases sitting between them. The germline gives CDR1 MNHEY, CDR2 SMNVEV (reference sequence). CDR3 in DNA: TGTGCCAGCAGTTCCGACACCATGGCCTACGAGCAGTACTTC. It encodes CASSSDTMAYEQYF.

V usage is TRBV20-1 and J usage is TRBJ2-7, with D maybe TRBD2 (6 bases). V lost 3 bases and J lost 6, with 9 bases in between. Germline CDR1 and CDR2: DFQATT and SNEGSKA (reference sequence). The CDR3 spans 11 residues. The CDR3 region is CSARKRVEQYF. In DNA form, the CDR3 reads TGCAGTGCTAGGAAGCGGGTCGAGCAGTACTTC.

This chain connects TRBV29-1 to TRBJ2-3; D might be TRBD2 (5 bases). Germline CDR1 SQVTM, CDR2 ANQGSEA. V shed 2 bases and J shed 4 bases, with 7 bases lying between them. The CDR3 extends over 12 amino acids. The CDR3 sequence is CSVERGSDTQYF. As DNA, the CDR3 is TGCAGCGTTGAAAGAGGGTCAGATACGCAGTATTTT.

The rearrangement links TRBV7-2 to TRBJ2-6; 8 nucleotides match TRBD1. J was trimmed by 8 bases and V by 1 base; bases with no gene match: 13. CDR1 is SGHTA, CDR2 FQGNSA, per germline. This CDR3 spans 18 amino acids. The CDR3 here is CASSLVGTGNRVPNVLTF. The DNA for the CDR3 is TGTGCCAGCAGCTTAGTCGGGACAGGCAATCGTGTGCCCAACGTCCTGACTTTC.

This clonotype has just a few counts. The rearrangement joins TRBV3-1 to TRBJ2-7; D gene uncertain. This CDR3 comprises 16 residues. In germline, CDR1 is LGHDT, CDR2 YNNKEL (reference sequence). Between the trimmed V and J ends, which lost 4 bases and 0 bases, there was a span of 16 bases. The CDR3 region has the DNA TGTGCCAGCAGCCCCCGACGGGCTGCTAGCTCCTACGAGCAGTACTTC. Translation: CASSPRRAASSYEQYF.

CDR3: CSARDPRGVYSNQPQHF. For the CDR3, the DNA is TGCAGTGCTAGAGACCCTAGAGGGGTCTATAGCAATCAGCCCCAGCATTTT. The chain recombines TRBV20-1 with TRBJ1-5; D perhaps matches TRBD1 (5 bases). The germline V gene has CDR1 DFQATT and CDR2 SNEGSKA (reference sequence). This CDR3 contains 17 residues. Trimming pared 0 bases from V and 0 bases from J, leaving 15 bases between.

In this sample, this clonotype turned up a few times. This chain connects TRBV12-3 or TRBV12-4 to TRBJ2-1, with TRBD2 matching 10 bases. The V and J ends lost 6 bases and 9 bases, in that order; junction bases with no gene match: 11. The CDR3 extends over 15 amino acids. The CDR3, as DNA: TGTGCCAGCAGCTCTCTAGCGGGAGTTATCGGTGAGCAGTTCTTC. Translating it yields CASSSLAGVIGEQFF.

The rearrangement uses TRBV5-1 and TRBJ1-4; the match to TRBD1 covers 11 bases. Looked up from germline, CDR1 is SGHRS and CDR2 is YFSETQ. The CDR3 length is 16 residues. V was pared by 4 bases and J by 1 base, with 3 bases of the junction left unmatched. CDR3 residues: CASSLDRGQTNEKLFF. CDR3 bases: TGCGCCAGCAGCCTGGACAGGGGGCAAACTAATGAAAAACTGTTTTTT.

The chain has TRBV24-1 and TRBJ1-1, with D possibly matching TRBD1 (6 bases). The germline V gene encodes CDR1 KGHDR and CDR2 SFDVKD. This CDR3 has 13 residues. Trimming removed 7 bases at V and 11 bases at J, with 19 bases between. In DNA form, the CDR3 reads TGTGCCACCAGGACTTCGGACAGTCATGAGGCTTTCTTT. This codes for CATRTSDSHEAFF.

Only a few counts were recorded for this clonotype. The chain carries TRBV15 and TRBJ2-3; no reliable D call. The length of the CDR3 is 14 residues. V was trimmed by 4 bases and J by 6 bases, leaving 14 bases between them. The germline CDR1 and CDR2 sequences are LNHNV and YYDKDF (reference sequence). The CDR3: CATSIGRRPDTQYF. The DNA for the CDR3 is TGTGCCACCAGCATAGGACGGAGACCCGATACGCAGTATTTT. The full variable domain, rest sourced from reference TRBV15 and TRBJ2-3, is DAMVIQNPRYQVTQFGKPVTLSCSQTLNHNVMYWYQQKSSQAPKLLFHYYDKDFNNEADTPDNFQSRRPNTSFCFLDIRSPGLGDTAMYLCATSIGRRPDTQYFGPGTRLTVL.

The rearrangement joins TRBV12-3 or TRBV12-4 to TRBJ1-1; no firm D call. Deletions cut 8 bases from V and 1 base from J, with 8 bases between. This CDR3 contains 12 residues. CDR3 nucleotide sequence: TGTGCCAGCGGGTGGGGGAACACTGAAGCTTTCTTT. It is translated as CASGWGNTEAFF.

This clonotype was counted only a few times. The chain employs TRBV29-1 and TRBJ2-7; D possibly matches TRBD1 or TRBD2 (6 bases each). The V gene's germline CDR1 is SQVTM and CDR2 ANQGSEA. The CDR3 spans 14 residues. V was shortened by 6 bases and J by 0 bases, with 15 bases between the two germline ends. This chain's CDR3 is CSVRVGGASYEQYF. The CDR3 DNA is TGCAGCGTCCGAGTGGGGGGCGCCTCCTACGAGCAGTACTTC.

The genes are TRBV6-5 and TRBJ2-7; 10 bases fit TRBD2. After removal of 6 bases from V and 5 bases from J, the junction contained 7 bases not matched to a gene. This CDR3 region has 14 residues. From germline, CDR1 is MNHEY and CDR2 SVGAGI. CDR3 sequence (DNA): TGTGCCAGCAGGGGGCCGGGACTAGCGCACGAGCAGTACTTC. Its translation is CASRGPGLAHEQYF.

The rearrangement links TRBV5-1 to TRBJ2-1, with D possibly TRBD1 on 6 matching bases. V shed 2 bases and J shed 1 base, with 13 bases lying between them. The CDR3 covers 16 residues. Per the germline V gene, CDR1 is SGHRS and CDR2 is YFSETQ. As DNA, the CDR3 is TGCGCCAGCAGCTTCTCAACAGGGTCGTCCTACAATGAGCAGTTCTTC. It translates to CASSFSTGSSYNEQFF.

This clonotype showed up just a few times. This chain uses TRBV10-3 with TRBJ2-7; possibly TRBD1 or TRBD2 for D (5 bases each). The DNA matches TRBJ2-5 better at its end, which makes the J call doubtful. The CDR3 sequence is 14 residues long. Germline CDR1 ENHRY, CDR2 SYGVKD. In DNA, the CDR3 is TGTGCCATCAGTGAGTCTTTACGGGACGAGACCCAGTACTTC. Translating gives CAISESLRDETQYF.

This clonotype was found a few times. This chain joins TRBV29-1 and TRBJ2-5, with 7 bases matching TRBD1. The germline V gene encodes CDR1 SQVTM and CDR2 ANQGSEA. Trimming cost V 7 bases and J 4 bases; bases outside gene matches: 9. The CDR3 has 13 amino acids. The CDR3 sequence: CSGTGPTIETQYF. The CDR3 nucleotides are TGCAGCGGGACAGGTCCGACGATAGAGACCCAGTACTTC.